The 31 T cell receptor beta chains given below trace back to one sample, sequenced in a study of T cells in Graves' hyperthyroidism and ophthalmopathy. Amplified TCR beta CDR3 regions came from RNA transcripts. When the TCR CDR3 underwent first-round RT-PCR, the HTBI primer set was used. TCRdb processed the multiplex PCR reads anew with MiXCR; each CDR3 protein has one entry. The sample includes around 380,000 distinct CDR3 sequences, 13% of them seen just once. Material for sequencing was blood. These receptors all come from a man aged 30 to 45 with Graves' hyperthyroidism that later progressed to Graves' ophthalmopathy.

This chain links TRBV6-4 with TRBJ2-4; 7 positions agree with TRBD1. Unmatched junction bases numbered 17, after V lost 5 bases and J lost 1 base. This CDR3 comprises 19 residues. The germline CDR1 and CDR2 sequences are MRHNA and SNTAGT. CDR3 nucleotide sequence: TGTGCCAGCAGTATCGACAGGGACCGGAGTCTAATCGCCAAAAACATTCAGTACTTC. Its translation is CASSIDRDRSLIAKNIQYF.

This clonotype was seen a few times. One junction end disagrees with the germline gene, perhaps due to a read error. This chain joins TRBV15 and TRBJ1-2; no clear D. The CDR3 sequence is 14 residues long. Germline values: CDR1 LNHNV, CDR2 YYDKDF (reference sequence). The CDR3 here is CATSGDQGPYGYTF. CDR3 coding DNA: TGTGCCACCAGCGGAGATCAAGGGCCCTATGGCTACACCTTC.

This clonotype was recorded at least ten times. The chain is built from TRBV6-2 or TRBV6-3 and TRBJ2-7; no clear D. The CDR3 has 11 residues. Per germline, CDR1 MNHEY and CDR2 SVGEGT. V was trimmed by 6 bases and J by 6 bases, leaving 9 bases between them. CDR3 loop: CASSYPSEQYF. CDR3 bases: TGTGCCAGCAGCTACCCGAGCGAGCAGTACTTC.

This clonotype was picked up many times. CDR3 amino acids: CASTLSGPSYEQYF. In nucleotides, the CDR3 is TGTGCCAGCACCCTTAGCGGACCCTCCTACGAGCAGTACTTC. The chain has TRBV7-2 and TRBJ2-7; perhaps TRBD2 as D (6 bases). The CDR3 is made up of 14 amino acids. The germline CDR1 and CDR2 sequences are SGHTA and FQGNSA. V lost 7 bases, J lost 0 bases, and 13 bases lay in between.

The chain's CDR3 is CASSLGASGGAREQFF. CDR3 nucleotide sequence: TGTGCCAGCAGCCTAGGGGCTAGCGGGGGGGCTAGAGAGCAGTTCTTC. The chain recombines TRBV11-2 with TRBJ2-1; 12 bases match TRBD2. CDR3 length: 16 amino acids. The J segment lost 10 bases and the V segment lost 5 bases, leaving 12 bases of the junction unmatched. In germline, CDR1 is SGHAT, CDR2 FQNNGV.

This clonotype was detected many times. This sequence joins TRBV5-1 and TRBJ1-2; no clear D gene. This CDR3 is built from 13 residues. Looked up from germline, CDR1 is SGHRS and CDR2 is YFSETQ. V lost 0 bases and J 8 bases, leaving 11 bases between the germline ends. The CDR3 bases are TGCGCCAGCAGCTTGGGAGGTACGGAGGGCTACACCTTC. Protein: CASSLGGTEGYTF.

This clonotype was picked up many times. The gene calls are TRBV18 and TRBJ2-1; TRBD1 matches 8 bases. CDR3 length equals 15 residues. With V trimmed by 3 bases and J by 5 bases, 6 bases remained unmatched. Germline CDR1 is KGHSH and CDR2 is LQKENI. The CDR3 is CASSPRQGRNNEQFF. The CDR3 nucleotides read TGTGCCAGCTCACCGCGACAGGGGAGGAACAATGAGCAGTTCTTC.

In this sample, this clonotype turned up many times. V usage is TRBV27 and J usage is TRBJ1-2, with 10 bases that match TRBD1. This CDR3 spans 16 amino acids. Trimming removed 5 bases from V and 0 bases from J; junction bases left unmatched: 6. Per the germline V gene, CDR1 is MNHEY and CDR2 is SMNVEV (reference sequence). In DNA, the CDR3 is TGTGCCAGCAGTCCCTTCGGACAGGGGGCTAACTATGGCTACACCTTC. This encodes CASSPFGQGANYGYTF.

Of note for this clonotype: This may be a read error: a much more frequent sequence differs by one nucleotide. The V call is TRBV3-1, the J call TRBJ2-3, with D possibly being TRBD1 (6 bases). CDR1 is LGHDT and CDR2 is YNNKEL in the germline V gene (reference sequence). V dropped 4 bases and J dropped 2 bases, with 16 bases sitting between them. The length of the CDR3 is 16 residues. The CDR3: CASSLGGGYYTDTQYF. The CDR3 region has the DNA TGTGCCAGCAGCCTTGGGGGCGGATACTACACAGATACGCAGTATTTT.

This clonotype was found a few times. The rearrangement joins TRBV5-1 to TRBJ2-7, with D unclear. The CDR3 spans 14 residues. The V and J ends lost 4 bases and 1 base respectively, with 12 bases between them. Germline V gene sequence: CDR1 SGHRS, CDR2 YFSETQ. CDR3 nucleotide sequence: TGCGCCAGCAGCCCCGATACAAATTCCTACGAGCAGTACTTC. Protein sequence: CASSPDTNSYEQYF.

This clonotype occurred once. This rearrangement joins TRBV5-6 to TRBJ1-3; D unclear. V gave up 5 bases and J gave up 0 bases, with 15 bases separating them. The CDR3 is 16 residues long. Germline V gene sequence: CDR1 SGHDT, CDR2 YYEEEE. The chain's CDR3 is CASSFGGPTSGNTIYF. As DNA, the CDR3 is TGTGCCAGCAGTTTCGGCGGACCGACCTCTGGAAACACCATATATTTT.

The chain joins TRBV11-3 to TRBJ1-2; D is unclear. Germline loops: CDR1 SGHNT, CDR2 YENEEA. The length of the CDR3 is 13 residues. The V gene lost 1 base and the J gene lost 4 bases, with 7 bases spanning the gap. CDR3 bases: TGTGCCAGCAGCTTAGTGAACGGCTATGGCTACACCTTC. This encodes CASSLVNGYGYTF. Full variable domain (missing parts from reference TRBV11-3 and TRBJ1-2): EAGVVQSPRYKIIEKKQPVAFWCNPISGHNTLYWYLQNLGQGPELLIRYENEEAVDDSQLPKDRFSAERLKGVDSTLKIQPAELGDSAVYLCASSLVNGYGYTFGSGTRLTVV.

The chain uses TRBV6-2 or TRBV6-3 and TRBJ2-7; TRBD1 matches 9 bases. Germline V CDR1 and CDR2: MNHEY, SVGEGT. The CDR3 covers 16 residues. V lost 0 bases and J lost 2; bases outside the gene matches: 5. The CDR3 sequence is CASSYSSGTGTYEQYF. CDR3 nucleotide sequence: TGTGCCAGCAGTTACTCTTCTGGGACAGGGACCTACGAGCAGTACTTC.

There are many counts of this clonotype. V usage is TRBV12-3 or TRBV12-4 and J usage is TRBJ2-7; D might be TRBD1 (5 bases). The CDR3 is 14 amino acids. V lost 6 bases and J lost 0, with 12 bases in between. Here the CDR3 reads CASSQDSFSYEQYF. In nucleotides, the CDR3 is TGTGCCAGCAGCCAAGACAGCTTCTCCTACGAGCAGTACTTC.

The table lists this clonotype with many counts. The chain combines TRBV6-1 with TRBJ2-7, with a weak D call TRBD2 (5 bases). CDR1 MNHNS and CDR2 SASEGT come from the germline V gene. V was trimmed by 5 bases and J by 5 bases, leaving 22 bases between them. This CDR3 spans 16 amino acids. The CDR3 nucleotides are TGTGCCAGCAGTCAAGGGCGAGGGATTAGGAGCGACGAGCAGTACTTC. Protein product: CASSQGRGIRSDEQYF.

This clonotype was observed at least ten times. This chain links TRBV11-2 with TRBJ2-5; 11 nucleotides align to TRBD2. The V segment lost 5 bases and the J segment 4 bases; nucleotides outside the gene matches: 12. The CDR3 has 17 residues. The germline V gene encodes CDR1 SGHAT and CDR2 FQNNGV. This CDR3 reads CASSLGTSGKKGETQYF. The DNA for the CDR3 is TGTGCCAGCAGCCTGGGGACTAGCGGTAAAAAGGGAGAGACCCAGTACTTC.

The sample holds many counts of this clonotype. CDR3 region: CASTLMGIRRGYNEQFF. The DNA of the CDR3 is TGTGCCAGCACTCTGATGGGCATACGCCGGGGTTACAATGAGCAGTTCTTC. The rearrangement uses TRBV12-3 or TRBV12-4 and TRBJ2-1; tentatively, D is TRBD2 (5 bases). The CDR3 sequence is 17 residues long. Deletions cut 7 bases from V and 4 bases from J, with 23 bases between.

The table lists this clonotype with many counts. The rearrangement uses TRBV2 and TRBJ1-5, with D possibly TRBD1 on 5 matching bases. V was shortened by 11 bases and J by 4 bases, with 15 bases between the two germline ends. The CDR3 spans 13 residues. From germline, CDR1 is SNHLY and CDR2 FYNNEI. In nucleotides, the CDR3 is TGTGCCGCAGGCCCTGACAGTAATCAGCCCCAGCATTTT. This encodes CAAGPDSNQPQHF.

The J gene is TRBJ2-7, the V gene TRBV5-5, with 9 bases identical to TRBD1. The CDR3 covers 15 residues. The germline V gene encodes CDR1 SGHKS and CDR2 YYEKEE (reference sequence). V was clipped by 2 bases and J by 5 bases; unmatched bases: 8. The CDR3 spells CASSFRTGEFDEQYF. CDR3 in DNA: TGTGCCAGCAGCTTCCGGACAGGGGAATTTGACGAGCAGTACTTC.

This clonotype was counted ten times or more. The chain joins TRBV11-3 to TRBJ2-1; TRBD2 matches 9 bases. The germline CDR1 and CDR2 sequences are SGHNT and YENEEA. The CDR3 spans 16 residues. J gave up 4 bases and V 5 bases, and 9 bases lay outside the gene matches. The CDR3 here is CASSPLGGGEYNEQFF. Here the CDR3 DNA reads TGTGCCAGCAGCCCCCTTGGCGGGGGGGAGTACAATGAGCAGTTCTTC.

On this clonotype itself: This sequence may be a read error, since a much larger clone differs from it by one base. This chain joins TRBV5-5 and TRBJ1-5; unclear D gene. CDR1 is SGHKS and CDR2 is YYEKEE in the germline V gene (reference sequence). The CDR3 spans 15 residues. CDR3 in amino acids: CASSNGLYSNQLQHF. CDR3 sequence (DNA): TGTGCCAGCAGCAACGGACTTTATAGCAATCAGCTCCAGCATTTT.

This clonotype was counted many times. The rearrangement joins TRBV6-1 to TRBJ1-1, with D uncertain. The CDR3 is made up of 18 amino acids. V lost 2 bases to trimming and J lost 0 bases, with 19 bases between them. The germline CDR1 and CDR2 sequences are MNHNS and SASEGT. The CDR3 here is CASSENNGGGRLNTEAFF. CDR3 nucleotides: TGTGCCAGCAGTGAAAATAATGGAGGAGGACGGCTGAACACTGAAGCTTTCTTT.

Ten or more counts support this clonotype. The V gene is TRBV27, the J gene TRBJ2-7; 7 bases match TRBD1. CDR1 and CDR2 from the germline V gene are MNHEY and SMNVEV (reference sequence). The CDR3 has 14 residues. The junction had 11 bases not matched to a gene; V was cut back by 8 bases and J by 4 bases. Here the CDR3 DNA reads TGTGCCAGCTGCCTACAGGGGAGACGGTACGAGCAGTACTTC. Its protein is CASCLQGRRYEQYF.

This clonotype was seen more than once but under ten times. The chain uses TRBV4-1 and TRBJ2-1, with TRBD1 identical over 8 bases. With V trimmed by 0 bases and J by 4 bases, 5 bases remained unmatched. CDR1 and CDR2 from the germline V gene are MGHRA and YSYEKL. The CDR3 is 16 amino acids. The CDR3 DNA is TGCGCCAGCAGCCAAGATTCAGGACAGGGTTACAATGAGCAGTTCTTC. It specifies CASSQDSGQGYNEQFF.

This clonotype was seen ten or more times. The rearrangement uses TRBV7-8 and TRBJ2-1, with a tentative D call TRBD2 (6 bases). The CDR3 has 14 residues. Looked up from germline, CDR1 is SGHVS and CDR2 is FQNEAQ. The V and J ends lost 3 bases and 4 bases respectively, with 10 bases between them. CDR3 region: CASSFRGKYNEQFF. In DNA, the CDR3 is TGTGCCAGCAGCTTCCGGGGGAAATACAATGAGCAGTTCTTC. Combining the CDR3 with reference TRBV7-8 and TRBJ2-1 gives the whole variable domain GAGVSQSPRYKVAKRGQDVALRCDPISGHVSLFWYQQALGQGPEFLTYFQNEAQLDKSGLPSDRFFAERPEGSVSTLKIQRTQQEDSAVYLCASSFRGKYNEQFFGPGTRLTVL.

The V and J genes are TRBV30 and TRBJ1-1; TRBD1 matches at 12 bases. Germline assignment: CDR1 GTSNPN and CDR2 SVGIG (reference sequence). V shed 3 bases and J 0 bases; nucleotides not matched to a gene: 11. The CDR3 sequence is 18 residues long. The CDR3 spells CAWRRAGTGGTMNTEAFF. Here the CDR3 DNA reads TGTGCCTGGAGGCGGGCCGGGACAGGGGGCACCATGAACACTGAAGCTTTCTTT.

This clonotype was seen repeatedly, ten times or more. The genes are TRBV29-1 and TRBJ2-1; a weak D match, TRBD2 (5 bases). Trimming shortened V by 0 bases and J by 0 bases, and 12 bases separated the two germline ends. The V gene's germline CDR1 is SQVTM and CDR2 ANQGSEA. This CDR3 has 16 residues. CDR3 bases: TGCAGCGTTGAAGATCCCGCGCGGGTCTCCTACAATGAGCAGTTCTTC. As protein: CSVEDPARVSYNEQFF.

This clonotype was observed a few times. The chain links TRBV7-9 to TRBJ1-3, with 7 positions matching TRBD1. The CDR3 covers 16 residues. Germline loops: CDR1 SEHNR, CDR2 FQNEAQ (reference sequence). The junction had 9 bases not matched to a gene; V was cut back by 5 bases and J by 2 bases. The DNA of the CDR3 is TGTGCCAGCAGCCGCACATGGGACAGCACTGGAAACACCATATATTTT. Translating gives CASSRTWDSTGNTIYF.

This clonotype showed up many times. J is TRBJ2-7 and V is TRBV4-1; D not resolved. This CDR3 has 16 amino acids. The ends were cut back, 0 bases at V and 1 base at J, with 13 bases in the middle. Germline lookup yields CDR1 MGHRA and CDR2 YSYEKL. For the CDR3, the DNA is TGCGCCAGCAGCCAAGAAAGGGTTTCGGTTTCCTACGAGCAGTACTTC. Translated: CASSQERVSVSYEQYF.

In regard to this clonotype: A much larger clonotype is one base distant, so this may be a read error. This CDR3 fails to terminate in the conserved phenylalanine or tryptophan, so it likely reflects a read error. V usage is TRBV28 and J usage is TRBJ2-7; 7 nucleotides match TRBD2. CDR3 length: 14 residues. With V trimmed by 4 bases and J by 2 bases, 5 bases remained unmatched. Germline V gene data show CDR1 as MDHEN and CDR2 as SYDVKM. As DNA, the CDR3 is TGTGCCAGCAGTTGGGGGGGGAGGACCTACGAGCAGTACCTC. Protein product: CASSWGGRTYEQYL.

This clonotype was observed at least ten times. The J gene is TRBJ2-5, the V gene TRBV11-1, with TRBD1 matching 9 bases. The CDR3 has 14 amino acids. From germline, CDR1 is SGHAT and CDR2 FQDESV (reference sequence). V lost 5 bases and J lost 5; bases outside the gene matches: 6. The CDR3 DNA reads TGTGCCAGCAGCCCGGGGACAGGGTCCGAGACCCAGTACTTC. This encodes CASSPGTGSETQYF.